Given below is one TCR beta chain in context. The sample is drawn from a study of T cell changes during pregnancy in multiple sclerosis. Germline-derived CDR1 and CDR2 are SEHNR and FQNEAQ (reference sequence). The CDR3 has 12 residues. V dropped 4 bases and J dropped 3 bases, with 6 bases sitting between them. The assay was immunoSEQ multiplex PCR, and TCRdb's table has in-frame clones only and misses some. Of about 51,000 clones in the sample, roughly 93% were seen once. The rearrangement links TRBV7-9 to TRBJ1-1, with D unresolved. The TCR comes from a female donor with multiple sclerosis, enrolled in a pregnancy study. Sample: peripheral blood, taken in the second trimester of pregnancy. CDR3 sequence reads: CASSYSDTEAFF. The DNA for the CDR3 is TGTGCCAGCAGCTACTCGGACACTGAAGCTTTCTTT.